A selection of T cell receptor beta chains follows, all from one sample in a study of blood T cell repertoires in COVID-19. Measured with immunoSEQ multiplex PCR; TCRdb has only the in-frame clones, and not every one. Of 100,000 to 150,000 clones in the sample, about 91% were seen once. The sequenced sample consisted of peripheral blood. These receptors originate from a middle-aged man with acute or convalescent COVID-19. Each CDR3 is given with its conserved first and last residue. Each record gives: clone size, V gene, J gene, D gene, CDR3 DNA, CDR3 protein. D genes are given only for firm matches. Only part of the rows carry a size: once, few, many, or a class if the clone is expanded.

.	TRBV9	TRBJ1-1	.	TGTGCCAGCAGCGGGAACCCGGGAGGAACTGAAGCTTTCTTT	CASSGNPGGTEAFF
.	TRBV5-1	TRBJ1-1	.	TGCGCCAGCAGACGGGAGGGACCGAACACTGAAGCTTTCTTT	CASRREGPNTEAFF
.	TRBV21-1	TRBJ2-7	.	TGTGCCAGCAGCAAAGAAGAGGAGTACGAGCAGTACTTC	CASSKEEEYEQYF
.	TRBV28	TRBJ2-5	TRBD2	TGTGCCAGCAGTATAGGCGGGACTAGCTCTGAGACCCAGTACTTC	CASSIGGTSSETQYF
.	TRBV7-9	TRBJ2-4	.	TGTGCCAGCAGCCCTACATTGGACAGTTCCTGGGAAGCCAAAAACATTCAGTACTTC	CASSPTLDSSWEAKNIQYF
.	TRBV10-3	TRBJ2-7	.	TGTGCCATCAGGGGCTCACGCTCCGGGACACCCATGGGGTACGAGCAGTACTTC	CAIRGSRSGTPMGYEQYF
once	TRBV2	TRBJ2-3	TRBD2	TGTGCCAGCCAAAACAGAAGACTAGCGGGAGCAGATACGCAGTATTTT	CASQNRRLAGADTQYF
.	TRBV28	TRBJ2-5	TRBD1	TGTGCCAGCGGGACAGGCGATGAGACCCAGTACTTC	CASGTGDETQYF
.	TRBV7-6	TRBJ2-1	.	TGTGCCAGCAGCTTAGTGCGTCCCCACGGAGGCGATGAGCAGTTCTTC	CASSLVRPHGGDEQFF
.	TRBV7-3	TRBJ1-6	TRBD1	TGTGCCAGCAGCTTAAGGGGGACAGCCTATAATTCACCCCTCCACTTT	CASSLRGTAYNSPLHF
.	TRBV5-6	TRBJ2-1	TRBD2	TGTGCCAGCAGCTTGTCGGGTAGCGGGGTAGGGCAGTTCTTC	CASSLSGSGVGQFF
.	TRBV4-2	TRBJ2-1	TRBD2	TGTGCCAGCAGCCCATCGACTAGCGGGAAGAGTGATGAGCAGTTCTTC	CASSPSTSGKSDEQFF
.	TRBV5-5	TRBJ1-2	TRBD1	TGTGCCAGCTTCCTACAGGGGAGTCCCTATGGCTACACCTTC	CASFLQGSPYGYTF
.	TRBV4-1	TRBJ2-7	TRBD2	TGCGCCAGCAGCCAACCGAAAGGGACTAGCAGCTCCTACGAGCAGTACTTC	CASSQPKGTSSSYEQYF
.	TRBV19	TRBJ1-2	TRBD1	TGTGCCAGTAGTATCACGCTGGGACAGATCTATGGCTACACCTTC	CASSITLGQIYGYTF
.	TRBV5-4	TRBJ1-1	TRBD1	TGTGCCAGCAGCTTCTATGACAGGGGGATTCCTGAAGCTTTCTTT	CASSFYDRGIPEAFF
.	TRBV7-9	TRBJ2-3	TRBD2	TGTGCCAGCAGCGTCCCTAGCGGGGGGGCAGCAGATACGCAGTATTTT	CASSVPSGGAADTQYF
.	TRBV27	TRBJ1-2	TRBD1	TGTGCCAGCACCAAAATGACAGGGAACTATGGCTACACCTTC	CASTKMTGNYGYTF
.	TRBV24-1	TRBJ2-1	TRBD2	TGTGCCGTTGGGCTAGCGGGCGGAAGCTCCTACAATGAGCAGTTCTTC	CAVGLAGGSSYNEQFF
.	TRBV10-3	TRBJ2-2	.	TGTGCCATCGGGGGCTACACCGGGGAGCTGTTTTTT	CAIGGYTGELFF
.	TRBV28	TRBJ2-2	.	TGTGCCAGCAGATACACGAACACCGGGGAGCTGTTTTTT	CASRYTNTGELFF
few	TRBV6-2/TRBV6-3	TRBJ2-5	.	TGTGCCAGCAGCCGGGGGCGGGGGAGAGAGGAGACCCAGTACTTC	CASSRGRGREETQYF
.	TRBV28	TRBJ1-2	.	TGTGCCAGCAGTCGCAGACAGACTAACTATGGCTACACCTTC	CASSRRQTNYGYTF
.	TRBV10-3	TRBJ2-3	.	TGTGCCATCAGTGAGTCGGGCCGGCCAACAGGGTCCGAGGCAGATACGCAGTATTTT	CAISESGRPTGSEADTQYF
.	TRBV7-9	TRBJ2-4	TRBD2	TGTGCCAGCAGCTTAGGACTAGCGGGAGGCTTAGCCAAAAACATTCAGTACTTC	CASSLGLAGGLAKNIQYF
.	TRBV24-1	TRBJ2-2	.	TGTGCCACCGGGAGAACCACCGGGGAGCTGTTTTTT	CATGRTTGELFF
.	TRBV11-2	TRBJ2-2	TRBD1	TGTGCCAGCAGCCCGATCAGGGGGCCGTCCACCGGGGAGCTGTTTTTT	CASSPIRGPSTGELFF
.	TRBV15	TRBJ2-2	.	TGTGCCACCGCCCTCGAGCGGGCGGTCACCGGGGAGCTGTTTTTT	CATALERAVTGELFF
few	TRBV6-5	TRBJ2-3	.	TGTGCCACCTCAGTCGTACCACCAGATACGCAGTATTTT	CATSVVPPDTQYF
few	TRBV11-2	TRBJ1-1	.	TGTGCCAGCAGCCGCGAACGACAGTCCCGGGAGGCTTTCTTT	CASSRERQSREAFF
.	TRBV10-3	TRBJ1-1	TRBD1	TGTGCCATCAGTGGGCAGGGGGAAACTGAAGCTTTCTTT	CAISGQGETEAFF
.	TRBV28	TRBJ2-1	.	TGTGCCAGCAGCCTCCTCGGGGGAAATGAGCAGTTCTTC	CASSLLGGNEQFF
.	TRBV11-2	TRBJ2-7	.	TGTGCCAGCAGCTTAGATGGGGGGTGGTCCCACGAGCAGTACTTC	CASSLDGGWSHEQYF
.	TRBV10-1	TRBJ2-5	TRBD2	TGCGCCAGCAGCGCGACTAGCGGGGGAGAGACCCAGTACTTC	CASSATSGGETQYF
.	TRBV19	TRBJ1-6	TRBD1	TGTGCCAGTCGACAGGGGAATTCACCCCTCCACTTT	CASRQGNSPLHF
.	TRBV18	TRBJ2-5	.	TGTGCCAGCTCGCGGGACAGACAAGAGACCCAGTACTTC	CASSRDRQETQYF
.	TRBV29-1	TRBJ1-1	.	TGCAGCGCTGGGGTGGACAGTTTGAACACTGAAGCTTTCTTT	CSAGVDSLNTEAFF
.	TRBV30	TRBJ1-6	.	TGTGCCTGGAGTGTATGGGGCCGTACCAGAGATTCACCCCTCCACTTT	CAWSVWGRTRDSPLHF
.	TRBV2	TRBJ1-5	TRBD1	TGTGCCAGCAAGCCGGGACAGGGGCATCAGCCCCAGCATTTT	CASKPGQGHQPQHF
.	TRBV9	TRBJ2-1	.	TGTGCCAGCAGCGTAGAAAGAGGCGAGCAGTTCTTC	CASSVERGEQFF
few	TRBV15	TRBJ1-1	.	TGTGCCACCAGCAGGGGGGACACTGAAAATGAAGCTTTCTTT	CATSRGDTENEAFF
.	TRBV7-3	TRBJ2-7	TRBD1	TGTGCCAGCAGCATGCACAGGGGGCTCGAGCAGTACTTC	CASSMHRGLEQYF
few	TRBV19	TRBJ1-2	.	TGTGCCAGTAAATATAGCGCGGGGGGCTACACCTTC	CASKYSAGGYTF
.	TRBV27	TRBJ2-2	TRBD1	TGTGCCAGCAGTTTGTTCCAGGGGGCCGGCACCGGGGAGCTGTTTTTT	CASSLFQGAGTGELFF
once	TRBV19	TRBJ1-5	TRBD1	TGTGCCAGTAGCCGTCAGGGGGGAGGCAATCAGCCCCAGCATTTT	CASSRQGGGNQPQHF
.	TRBV19	TRBJ1-5	TRBD1	TGTGCCAGTAGTCAGACAGGGGGCATTCAGCCCCAGCATTTT	CASSQTGGIQPQHF
.	TRBV2	TRBJ2-5	TRBD1	TGTGCCAGCAGCCTAAGGGGGACAGGGGAGGAGACCCAGTACTTC	CASSLRGTGEETQYF
.	TRBV18	TRBJ1-1	.	TGTGCCAGCTCACCGGAGCGGACTGCATCGAACACTGAAGCTTTCTTT	CASSPERTASNTEAFF
.	TRBV5-1	TRBJ2-1	TRBD2	TGCGCCAGCAGCCTGAAGGGACTAGCGGGCATTTCCTCCTACAATGAGCAGTTCTTC	CASSLKGLAGISSYNEQFF
.	TRBV5-1	TRBJ2-5	TRBD2	TGCGCCAGCGTACCGGGACTAGAGATTAGGGGGGAGACCCAGTACTTC	CASVPGLEIRGETQYF
.	TRBV12-5	TRBJ2-1	.	TGTGCTAGTGGTTTGGCACCGACAGGGCCACCCGACTTTTGGAGGGCCAATGAGCAGTTCTTC	CASGLAPTGPPDFWRANEQFF
.	TRBV10-2	TRBJ2-4	TRBD2	TGCGCCAGCAGTGACCCCATGACTAGCGGGAGAAAAAACATTCAGTACTTC	CASSDPMTSGRKNIQYF
once	TRBV20-1	TRBJ1-3	.	TGCAGTGCTAGTTTTCAGGGTCGGAACACCATATATTTT	CSASFQGRNTIYF
.	TRBV6-6	TRBJ2-1	.	TGTGCCAGCGCTCAATTTTGGGGCAGACAAGAGCAGTTCTTC	CASAQFWGRQEQFF
.	TRBV6-6	TRBJ1-2	TRBD1	TGTGCCAGCAGTTACTCTTCAGACAGGGCTGTAAGCTACACCTTC	CASSYSSDRAVSYTF
.	TRBV11-2	TRBJ1-2	.	TGTGCCAGCAGCTTAGTTAAATCCAGGGAGGCGGGCTACACCTTC	CASSLVKSREAGYTF
.	TRBV9	TRBJ1-2	TRBD1	TGTGCCAGCAGCTCGCGACCCACTGGACAGGGATTTTACTATGGCTACACCTTC	CASSSRPTGQGFYYGYTF